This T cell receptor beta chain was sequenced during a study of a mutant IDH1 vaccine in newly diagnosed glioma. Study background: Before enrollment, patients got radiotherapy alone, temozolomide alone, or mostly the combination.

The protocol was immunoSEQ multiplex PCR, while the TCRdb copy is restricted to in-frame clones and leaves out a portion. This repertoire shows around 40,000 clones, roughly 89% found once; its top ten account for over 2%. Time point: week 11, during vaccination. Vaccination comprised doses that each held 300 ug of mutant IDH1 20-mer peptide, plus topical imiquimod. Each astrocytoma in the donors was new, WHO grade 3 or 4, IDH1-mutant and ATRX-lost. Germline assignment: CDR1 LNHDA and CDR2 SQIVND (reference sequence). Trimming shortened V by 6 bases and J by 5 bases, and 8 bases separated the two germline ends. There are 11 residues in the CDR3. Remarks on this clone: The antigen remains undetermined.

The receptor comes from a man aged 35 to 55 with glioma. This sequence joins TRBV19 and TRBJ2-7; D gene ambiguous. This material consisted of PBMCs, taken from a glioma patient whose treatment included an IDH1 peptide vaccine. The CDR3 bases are TGTGCCAGTAGCTTCTGGGACGAGCAGTACTTC. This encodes CASSFWDEQYF.